This TCR beta chain was recovered during a study of early T cells in non-severe SARS-CoV-2 infection. Whole-study context: The input, bulk RNA from unsorted whole blood, was sequenced, and chains were unpaired. Broader study findings: Sequences matched to VDJdb favored anti-spike CD8 responses, while private and CD4 specificities were missed.

This clonotype was observed at least ten times. Its specificity is not known. Unique molecular identifiers were added to individual cDNA molecules. A single record per CDR3 protein comes from TCRdb applying MiXCR to the 5' RACE reads. The sample comprises roughly 31,000 distinct CDR3 sequences, about 4.6% of which are singletons, and around 10% rests with the top ten. The CDR3 has 19 amino acids. The germline V and J ends were trimmed by 3 bases and 2 bases, with 23 bases remaining between them. Input material: whole blood. This clonotype was obtained from an adult who was a healthcare worker with PCR-confirmed SARS-CoV-2 infection or an uninfected control (not recorded which). The rearrangement uses TRBV12-3 or TRBV12-4 and TRBJ1-5, with D perhaps matching TRBD1 (5 bases). The CDR3 coding sequence is TGTGCCAGCAGTTTCAGGGCAGGAACCCGATTTCTGGGCAATCAGCCCCAGCATTTT. Translated: CASSFRAGTRFLGNQPQHF.